This T cell receptor beta chain is drawn from a study of persistence of HIV-infected CD4 T cells (TCRdb year 2020). Notes on the research overall: CMV- and HIV-1 Gag-responding CD4+ T cells were isolated from ART-treated individuals so that antigen-driven clonal expansion of HIV-1-infected cells could be examined. The clonality of all cells in each sorted population was assessed by TCRbeta sequencing, whereas the clonality of infected cells was assessed by proviral sequencing. Peripheral blood samples of up to about 200 mL were obtained at multiple time points, with the exception of two participants, for whom leukapheresis was performed at a single time point. Suppressive ART had been received by participants for a median of roughly 8 years. In the cross-participant TCR cluster analysis, eight or nine participants were included for CMV and 6 or 7 participants were included for Gag. Broader findings and caveats from the paper: Few individuals were included in the study, and only a limited range of antigens was tested. Bulk TCR analyses could not be restricted to the rare CMV-responding cells that actually carried HIV-1 proviruses. TCRbeta richness in CMV- and Gag-responding cells was significantly lower than in anti-CD3/anti-CD28-responding cells; CMV-responding cells had higher oligoclonality than CD3/CD28-stimulated and Gag-responding cells. TCR oligoclonality correlated with proviral oligoclonality within the same sorted populations. Degenerate expanded CDR3beta sequences were enriched in antigen-responding cells, suggesting convergent selection of CD4+ responses to CMV and Gag.

The germline V and J ends show losses of 3 bases and 0 bases respectively, and no gene match explains 5 bases of the junction. The CDR3 runs 14 residues from the cysteine to the phenylalanine. Kept here is only the CDR3 DNA, which spans 42 bases and is read in frame from base 1. In the germline V gene (reference sequence), CDR1 corresponds to DFQATT and CDR2 to SNEGSKA. In the paper's terms, the treatment or condition label means: suppressive antiretroviral therapy. Cells were stimulated with a pool of overlapping HIV-1 Gag 15-mer peptides at roughly 1 ug per peptide per mL. Memory CD4+ T cells that did not respond, being CD40L-negative, CD69-negative and CD45RO-high, were sorted as memory populations depleted of antigen-responding cells. Participants were HIV-1-infected adults who started suppressive ART during chronic infection. Participants had undetectable plasma HIV-1 RNA below 50 copies/mL for at least 4 years. To be included, participants needed a CD4+ T cell count above 400 cells/uL and a positive CMV serology. Before stimulation, PBMCs were isolated using density centrifugation and depleted of CD8+ T cells. Stimulation of CD8-depleted PBMCs was carried out for approximately 20 hours with anti-CD28/CD49d costimulation, CD40-blocking antibody and enfuvirtide, to prevent new infections. Sorting was done on either a Beckman Coulter MoFlo Legacy or an XDP sorter, and propidium iodide was used to exclude dead cells. Genomic DNA was extracted using the QIAamp DNA Mini Kit for samples with more than one million cells and using the Quick-DNA Microprep Kit for all other samples.

As regards this clone: Which antigen it targets is not known. Nothing much larger sits one base from this clone, and base qualities are not available.

TCRbeta repertoires were sequenced from genomic DNA with the immunoSEQ hsTCRB assay version 4 in survey mode. Genomic DNA was diluted to about 9.4 ng/uL, using up to about 1 ug per sample for TCRbeta sequencing. The authors processed their data as follows. TCRbeta data were analyzed in ImmunoSeq Analyzer 3.0, with diversity computed on productive nucleotide rearrangements. Lower-bound TCR diversity was estimated with the improved Chao index, and clonality with the Gini coefficient using the Immunarch R package. Different nucleotide rearrangements encoding the same CDR3beta amino acid sequence were counted as distinct clonotypes. TCRbeta sequences significantly enriched in antigen-responding cells relative to anti-CD3/anti-CD28-activated cells were identified by differential abundance analysis. TCRs were clustered by predicted peptide-MHC specificity with GLIPH2, both within individual participants and across merged participant data sets. The table was pulled from immuneACCESS by TCRdb, which kept in-frame rearrangements only. Such tables lose some clones; where checked, under half of the loss comes from unresolved V genes, and the rest has no known cause. V and J calls and clone size are as listed in that table; D and trimming were resolved from the DNA. The sample records just under 65,000 clones, 65% to 75% of which are singletons. The top ten clonotypes cover more than 1.5% of the sample.

The sequencing used CD4+ T cells sorted from PBMCs after approximately 19-hour stimulation, collected from a patient who received antiretroviral therapy. This sample's cell subset or site label indicates: CD40L-CD69- CD45RO-high memory CD4 T cells not responding to Gag peptides. The receptor comes from an adult man with HIV who was CMV-seropositive. The rearranged chain carries TRBV20-1 and TRBJ2-7, with 7 junctional bases fitting TRBD1. The CDR3 protein sequence reads: CSASRQGSSYEQYF. At the DNA level, the sequence is TGCAGTGCTAGTAGACAGGGTAGCTCCTACGAGCAGTACTTC.